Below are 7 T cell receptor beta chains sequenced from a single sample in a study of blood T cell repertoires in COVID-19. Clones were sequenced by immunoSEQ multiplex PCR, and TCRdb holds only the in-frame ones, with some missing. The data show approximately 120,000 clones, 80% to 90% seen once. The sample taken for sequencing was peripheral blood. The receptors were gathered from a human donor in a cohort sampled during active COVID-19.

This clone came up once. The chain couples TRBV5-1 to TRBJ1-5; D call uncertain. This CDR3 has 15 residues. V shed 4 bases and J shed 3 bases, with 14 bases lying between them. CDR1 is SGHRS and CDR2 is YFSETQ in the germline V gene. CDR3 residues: CASSTGPRLNQPQHF. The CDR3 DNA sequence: TGCGCCAGCAGCACCGGTCCTAGACTCAATCAGCCCCAGCATTTT. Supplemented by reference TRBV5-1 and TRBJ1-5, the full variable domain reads KAGVTQTPRYLIKTRGQQVTLSCSPISGHRSVSWYQQTPGQGLQFLFEYFSETQRNKGNFPGRFSGRQFSNSRSEMNVSTLELGDSALYLCASSTGPRLNQPQHFGDGTRLSIL.

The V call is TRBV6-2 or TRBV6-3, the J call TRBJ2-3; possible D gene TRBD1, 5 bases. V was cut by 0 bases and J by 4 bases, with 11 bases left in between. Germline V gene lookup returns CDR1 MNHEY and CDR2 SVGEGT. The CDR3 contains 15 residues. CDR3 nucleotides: TGTGCCAGCAGTTACTCGATCATACAGGCAGATACGCAGTATTTT. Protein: CASSYSIIQADTQYF.

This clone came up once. CDR3 residues: CAWTRGSTDTQYF. CDR3 nucleotide sequence: TGTGCCTGGACTCGCGGAAGCACAGATACGCAGTATTTT. The chain uses TRBV30 and TRBJ2-3; D gene unclear. Looked up from germline, CDR1 is GTSNPN and CDR2 is SVGIG (reference sequence). The CDR3 has 13 amino acids. Trimming took 4 bases from V and 0 from J, leaving 8 bases between them.

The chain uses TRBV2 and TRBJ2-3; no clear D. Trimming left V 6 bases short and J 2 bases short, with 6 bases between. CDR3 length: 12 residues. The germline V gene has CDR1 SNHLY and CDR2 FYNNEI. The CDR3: CASRAPTDTQYF. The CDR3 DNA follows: TGTGCCAGCAGGGCCCCCACAGATACGCAGTATTTT.

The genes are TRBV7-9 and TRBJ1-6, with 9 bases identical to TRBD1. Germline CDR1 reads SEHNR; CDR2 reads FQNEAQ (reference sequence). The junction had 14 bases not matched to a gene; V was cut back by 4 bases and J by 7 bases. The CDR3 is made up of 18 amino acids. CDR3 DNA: TGTGCCAGCAGCTCACCGGGACAGGGCTCACTAATCAATTCACCCCTCCACTTT. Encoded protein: CASSSPGQGSLINSPLHF. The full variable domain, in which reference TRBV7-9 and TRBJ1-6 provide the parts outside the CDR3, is DTGVSQNPRHKITKRGQNVTFRCDPISEHNRLYWYRQTLGQGPEFLTYFQNEAQLEKSRLLSDRFSAERPKGSFSTLEIQRTEQGDSAMYLCASSSPGQGSLINSPLHFGNGTRLTVT.

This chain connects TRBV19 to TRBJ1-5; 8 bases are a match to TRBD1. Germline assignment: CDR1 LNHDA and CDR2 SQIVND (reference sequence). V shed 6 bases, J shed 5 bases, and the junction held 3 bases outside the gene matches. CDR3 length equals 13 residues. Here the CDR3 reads CASSRGLDQPQHF. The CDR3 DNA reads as TGTGCCAGTAGCAGGGGGCTCGATCAGCCCCAGCATTTT.

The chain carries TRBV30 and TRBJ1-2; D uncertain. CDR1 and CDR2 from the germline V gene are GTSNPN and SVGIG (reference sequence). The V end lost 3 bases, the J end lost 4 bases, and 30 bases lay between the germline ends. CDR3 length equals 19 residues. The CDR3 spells CAWRDFTKLRVPEPYGYTF. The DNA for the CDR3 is TGTGCCTGGAGGGATTTCACCAAACTACGGGTCCCTGAACCCTATGGCTACACCTTC. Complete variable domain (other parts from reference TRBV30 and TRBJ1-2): SQTIHQWPATLVQPVGSPLSLECTVEGTSNPNLYWYRQAAGRGLQLLFYSVGIGQISSEVPQNLSASRPQDRQFILSSKKLLLSDSGFYLCAWRDFTKLRVPEPYGYTFGSGTRLTVV.